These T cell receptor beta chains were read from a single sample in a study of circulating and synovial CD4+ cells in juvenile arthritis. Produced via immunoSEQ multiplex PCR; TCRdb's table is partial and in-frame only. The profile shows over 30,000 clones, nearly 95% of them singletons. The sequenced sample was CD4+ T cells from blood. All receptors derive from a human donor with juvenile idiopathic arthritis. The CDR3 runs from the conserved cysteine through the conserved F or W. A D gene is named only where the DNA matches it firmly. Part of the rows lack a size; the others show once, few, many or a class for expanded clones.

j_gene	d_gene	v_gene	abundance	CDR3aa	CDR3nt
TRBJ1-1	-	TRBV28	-	CASSRTEAFF	TGTGCCAGCAGTCGTACTGAAGCTTTCTTT
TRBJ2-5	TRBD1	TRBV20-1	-	CSANRGETQYF	TGCAGTGCCAACAGGGGTGAGACCCAGTACTTC
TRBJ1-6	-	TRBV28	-	CASSLGGGRNSPLHF	TGTGCCAGCAGTTTGGGGGGGGGCAGGAATTCACCCCTCCACTTT
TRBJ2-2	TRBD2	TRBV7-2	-	CASSLAGGKNTGELFF	TGTGCCAGCAGCTTGGCGGGGGGGAAGAACACCGGGGAGCTGTTTTTT
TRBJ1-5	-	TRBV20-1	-	CSAERNFQHF	TGCAGTGCAGAGCGGAACTTCCAGCATTTT
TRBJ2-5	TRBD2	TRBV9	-	CASSGGLAGAEETQYF	TGTGCCAGCAGCGGGGGACTAGCGGGGGCCGAAGAGACCCAGTACTTC
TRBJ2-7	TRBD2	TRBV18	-	CASSPEREPYEQYF	TGTGCCAGCTCACCCGAGCGGGAGCCTTACGAGCAGTACTTC
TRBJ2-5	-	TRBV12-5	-	CASGFGGPQETQYF	TGTGCTAGTGGTTTCGGGGGGCCTCAAGAGACCCAGTACTTC
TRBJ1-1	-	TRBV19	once	CASSIDRRQGQGAEAFF	TGTGCCAGTAGTATAGATCGTCGGCAGGGGCAGGGCGCTGAAGCTTTCTTT
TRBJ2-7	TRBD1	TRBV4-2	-	CASSQEPGQGYEQYF	TGTGCCAGCAGCCAAGAGCCGGGACAGGGCTACGAGCAGTACTTC
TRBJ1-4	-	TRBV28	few	CASSPRPHEKLFF	TGTGCCAGCAGCCCCAGGCCACATGAAAAACTGTTTTTT
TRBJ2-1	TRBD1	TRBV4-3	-	CASSHDREIDEQFF	TGCGCCAGCAGCCATGACAGGGAGATAGATGAGCAGTTCTTC
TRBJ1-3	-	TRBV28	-	CASSLLSGSDGNTIYF	TGTGCCAGCAGTTTATTATCAGGGTCAGATGGAAACACCATATATTTT
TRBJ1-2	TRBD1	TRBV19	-	CASSMQGGGFNYGYTF	TGTGCCAGTAGTATGCAGGGGGGCGGTTTTAACTATGGCTACACCTTC
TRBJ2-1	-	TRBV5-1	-	CASSPPSPHNEQFF	TGCGCCAGCAGCCCCCCCTCCCCCCACAATGAGCAGTTCTTC
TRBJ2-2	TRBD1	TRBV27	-	CASRTGAGELFF	TGTGCCAGCAGAACAGGGGCCGGGGAGCTGTTTTTT
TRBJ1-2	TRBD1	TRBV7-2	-	CASSLDGQGANYGYTF	TGTGCCAGCAGCTTAGACGGACAGGGAGCTAACTATGGCTACACCTTC
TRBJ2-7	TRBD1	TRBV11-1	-	CASSLVGTGPYEQYF	TGTGCCAGCAGCTTAGTCGGGACAGGACCCTACGAGCAGTACTTC
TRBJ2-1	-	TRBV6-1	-	CASSAQVSSYNEQFF	TGTGCCAGCAGTGCCCAGGTGAGCTCCTACAATGAGCAGTTCTTC
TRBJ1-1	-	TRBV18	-	CASSPNLPTGSEAFF	TGTGCCAGCTCACCGAACCTCCCGACAGGATCAGAAGCTTTCTTT
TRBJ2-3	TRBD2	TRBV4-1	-	CASSQGTSGEIDTQYF	TGCGCCAGCAGCCAAGGGACTAGCGGAGAAATTGATACGCAGTATTTT
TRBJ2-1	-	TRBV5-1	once	CASSSPPGNEQFF	TGCGCCAGCAGCTCCCCCCCAGGCAATGAGCAGTTCTTC
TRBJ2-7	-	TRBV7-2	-	CASSLAGSYEQYF	TGTGCCAGCAGCTTAGCCGGGAGCTACGAGCAGTACTTC
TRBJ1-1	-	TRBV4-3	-	CASSRTGIPNTEAFF	TGCGCCAGCAGCCGCACAGGGATCCCGAACACTGAAGCTTTCTTT
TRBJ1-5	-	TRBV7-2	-	CASSSTYSNQPQHF	TGTGCCAGCAGCTCAACATATAGCAATCAGCCCCAGCATTTT
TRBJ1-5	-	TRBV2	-	CASSEEGGNQPQHF	TGTGCCAGCAGTGAGGAAGGGGGCAATCAGCCCCAGCATTTT
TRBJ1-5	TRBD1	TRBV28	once	CARRTGGVWTQHF	TGTGCCAGAAGGACAGGGGGCGTCTGGACCCAGCATTTT
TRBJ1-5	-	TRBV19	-	CASRWVRGPQPQHF	TGTGCCAGTAGATGGGTACGAGGGCCCCAGCCCCAGCATTTT
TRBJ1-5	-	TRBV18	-	CASSSTVIGNQPQHF	TGTGCCAGCTCATCGACTGTTATTGGCAATCAGCCCCAGCATTTT
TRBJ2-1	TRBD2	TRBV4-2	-	CASSQGRMLAEIYNEQFF	TGTGCCAGCAGCCAAGGGCGGATGCTAGCGGAGATCTACAATGAGCAGTTCTTC
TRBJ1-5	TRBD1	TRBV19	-	CASVRQGASNQPQHF	TGTGCCAGTGTGAGACAGGGGGCAAGCAATCAGCCCCAGCATTTT
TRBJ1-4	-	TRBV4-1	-	CASRSSGFATNEKLFF	TGCGCCAGCAGGTCGTCAGGGTTTGCAACTAATGAAAAACTGTTTTTT
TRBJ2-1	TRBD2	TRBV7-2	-	CASSPGFGTSGMGEQFF	TGTGCCAGCAGCCCGGGATTCGGGACTAGCGGGATGGGCGAGCAGTTCTTC
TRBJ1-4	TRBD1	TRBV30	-	CAWDRQGGGNEKLFF	TGTGCCTGGGACCGACAGGGAGGAGGTAATGAAAAACTGTTTTTT
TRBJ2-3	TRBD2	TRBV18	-	CASSPRLAEKGYF	TGTGCCAGCTCCCCGAGACTAGCGGAGAAGGGGTATTTT
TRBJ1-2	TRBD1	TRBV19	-	CASHTRDRGNYGYTF	TGTGCCAGCCACACCCGGGACAGGGGGAACTATGGCTACACCTTC
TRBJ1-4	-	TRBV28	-	CASSLPGNEKLFF	TGTGCCAGCAGTTTACCGGGTAATGAAAAACTGTTTTTT
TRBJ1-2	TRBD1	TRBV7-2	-	CASSLKGQGSNGYTF	TGTGCCAGCAGCTTAAAAGGACAGGGTAGTAATGGCTACACCTTC
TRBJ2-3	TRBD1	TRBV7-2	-	CASSLGGTGADTQYF	TGTGCCAGCAGCTTAGGCGGGACAGGTGCAGATACGCAGTATTTT
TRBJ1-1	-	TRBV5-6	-	CASTLKRGLNTEAFF	TGTGCCAGCACCCTAAAACGAGGGCTAAACACTGAAGCTTTCTTT
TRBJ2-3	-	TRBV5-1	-	CASSLGGATDTQYF	TGCGCCAGCAGCTTAGGCGGGGCAACAGATACGCAGTATTTT
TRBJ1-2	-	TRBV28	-	CASRTQGSWGYTF	TGTGCCAGCAGGACACAGGGAAGTTGGGGCTACACCTTC
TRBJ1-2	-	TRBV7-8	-	CASSLVEGVGYGYTF	TGTGCCAGCAGCTTAGTAGAGGGGGTGGGCTATGGCTACACCTTC
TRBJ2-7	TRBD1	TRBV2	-	CASSEGTGTYEQYF	TGTGCCAGCAGTGAGGGGACAGGGACCTACGAGCAGTACTTC
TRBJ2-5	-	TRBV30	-	CAWSQRGLGPQETQYF	TGTGCCTGGAGTCAGAGGGGGTTAGGGCCCCAAGAGACCCAGTACTTC
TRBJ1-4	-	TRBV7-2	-	CASSPQTTTNEKLFF	TGTGCCAGCAGCCCACAGACTACAACTAATGAAAAACTGTTTTTT
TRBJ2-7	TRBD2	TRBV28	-	CATGGGWEQYF	TGTGCCACCGGGGGGGGGTGGGAGCAGTACTTC
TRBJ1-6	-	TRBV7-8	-	CASSLMSSSYNSPLHF	TGTGCCAGCAGCTTAATGTCGAGCTCCTATAATTCCCCCCTCCACTTT
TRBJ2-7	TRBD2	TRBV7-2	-	CASSSAAGGSEQYF	TGTGCCAGCAGCTCCGCAGCGGGAGGTAGTGAGCAGTACTTC
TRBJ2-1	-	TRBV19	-	CASSDSGGPLYNEQFF	TGTGCCAGTAGTGACTCCGGGGGGCCCTTATACAATGAGCAGTTCTTC
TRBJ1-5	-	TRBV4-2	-	CASSQEGVGGQQPQHF	TGTGCCAGCAGCCAAGAGGGGGTGGGGGGGCAACAGCCCCAGCATTTT
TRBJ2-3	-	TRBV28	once	CASKKGLTDTQYF	TGTGCCAGCAAAAAGGGACTGACAGATACGCAGTATTTT
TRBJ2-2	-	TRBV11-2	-	CASSLDLTVTGELFF	TGTGCCAGCAGCTTAGATCTGACAGTCACCGGGGAGCTGTTTTTT
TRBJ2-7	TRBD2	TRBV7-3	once	CASSLEAGGIYEQYF	TGTGCCAGCAGCTTAGAAGCGGGGGGTATCTACGAGCAGTACTTC